Presented here are 19 T cell receptor beta chains from one specimen sequenced in a study of cytomegalovirus exposure and HLA in healthy donors. Researchers ran the PCR with 60 Vbeta and 13 Jbeta primers. Clones were read by immunoSEQ multiplex PCR, and TCRdb kept only the in-frame ones, dropping some. The top ten hold 1.5% to 2% of the sample, which has 190,000 or so clones, roughly 87% seen once. The source material was PBMCs. Source of these receptors: a man in his fifties or sixties in good health and CMV-seronegative.

V and J are TRBV6-1 and TRBJ2-4; D possibly corresponds to TRBD1 (5 bases). Trimming removed 1 base at V and 5 bases at J, with 15 bases between. Looked up from germline, CDR1 is MNHNS and CDR2 is SASEGT. The CDR3 spans 16 residues. The CDR3 coding sequence is TGTGCCAGCAGTGAAGAGCCAGGGCTCCTCCAAAACATTCAGTACTTC. Translated: CASSEEPGLLQNIQYF.

This clone occurred once. CDR3 loop: CASISTGWSYGYTF. In DNA, the CDR3 is TGTGCCAGTATATCGACAGGGTGGAGTTATGGCTACACCTTC. V is TRBV19 and J is TRBJ1-2; 7 nucleotides match TRBD1. Germline CDR1 reads LNHDA; CDR2 reads SQIVND (reference sequence). The CDR3 has 14 residues. Trimming took 7 bases from V and 5 from J; bases not matched to a gene: 10.

The rearrangement uses TRBV28 and TRBJ1-6, with TRBD1 as a possible D gene (6 bases). Germline V gene sequence: CDR1 MDHEN, CDR2 SYDVKM. The germline V and J ends were trimmed by 2 bases and 4 bases, with 12 bases remaining between them. The CDR3 loop spans 16 amino acids. CDR3 nucleotide sequence: TGTGCCAGCAGTTTACTCCACGGACAGTATAATTCACCCCTCCACTTT. It is translated as CASSLLHGQYNSPLHF.

As DNA, the CDR3 is TGCGCCAGCAGTCCGCAGGGTTATACCTACAATGAGCAGTTCTTC. It codes for CASSPQGYTYNEQFF. The rearrangement links TRBV23-1 to TRBJ2-1; TRBD1 is a possible D gene (5 bases). TRBV23-1 counts as an open reading frame of uncertain function. The CDR3 length is 15 residues. V lost 4 bases to trimming and J lost 2 bases, with 12 bases between them.

V gene TRBV2 combines with J gene TRBJ1-1; D is possibly TRBD1 (5 bases). The CDR3 covers 13 residues. Germline V lookup: CDR1 SNHLY, CDR2 FYNNEI. V lost 6 bases to trimming and J lost 0 bases, with 8 bases between them. The CDR3 nucleotides read TGTGCCAGCAGCCGGACACTGAACACTGAAGCTTTCTTT. Amino acids: CASSRTLNTEAFF.

The CDR3 coding sequence is TGCGCCAGCAGCCCCACCGGGACTACCAATCTAGCCAAAAACATTCAGTACTTC. Protein product: CASSPTGTTNLAKNIQYF. The chain joins TRBV5-1 to TRBJ2-4; 7 bases match TRBD2. The CDR3 is 18 residues long. V was pared by 4 bases and J by 0 bases, with 13 bases of the junction left unmatched. Germline V lookup: CDR1 SGHRS, CDR2 YFSETQ.

Regarding this clone: An end of the junction does not agree with germline; a read error may underlie this. The V and J genes are TRBV7-9 and TRBJ2-1; 10 bases are shared with TRBD2. CDR3 length equals 18 residues. Germline-derived CDR1 and CDR2 are SEHNR and FQNEAQ (reference sequence). The CDR3 here is CSSGNPRGPTSGRNEQFF. DNA for the CDR3: TGTTCCAGCGGAAACCCCCGAGGGCCGACTAGCGGGCGGAATGAGCAGTTCTTC. The variable domain in full, completed from reference TRBV7-9 and TRBJ2-1, reads DTGVSQNPRHKITKRGQNVTFRCDPISEHNRLYWYRQTLGQGPEFLTYFQNEAQLEKSRLLSDRFSAERPKGSFSTLEIQRTEQGDSAMYLCSSGNPRGPTSGRNEQFFGPGTRLTVL.

The rearrangement uses TRBV7-2 and TRBJ1-5, with a weak D call TRBD1 (5 bases). Germline CDR1 is SGHTA and CDR2 is FQGNSA. The CDR3 is 16 residues long. Trimming stripped 5 bases from V and 0 bases from J, with 14 bases between. The CDR3 is CASSLGHQNSNQPQHF. Here the CDR3 DNA reads TGTGCCAGCAGCCTCGGACACCAGAATAGCAATCAGCCCCAGCATTTT.

The V and J genes are TRBV9 and TRBJ2-3; 7 bases match TRBD1. The CDR3 is 15 residues long. Germline CDR1 is SGDLS and CDR2 is YYNGEE. V trimming: 5 bases; J trimming: 3 bases; junction bases outside the gene matches: 9. Here the CDR3 DNA reads TGTGCCAGCAGGCCTAACAGGGGAAGGACAGATACGCAGTATTTT. Translated: CASRPNRGRTDTQYF.

The V gene is TRBV11-3, the J gene TRBJ2-7; D uncertain. V lost 5 bases and J lost 2, with 16 bases in between. Germline V gene lookup returns CDR1 SGHNT and CDR2 YENEEA. The CDR3 spans 15 residues. CDR3 residues: CASSSNGGGAYEQYF. The CDR3 DNA reads TGTGCCAGCAGCAGTAATGGCGGCGGAGCCTACGAGCAGTACTTC.

CDR3 DNA sequence: TGTGCCAGCAGCTCGGGTCGTACAGATACGCAGTATTTT. This encodes CASSSGRTDTQYF. The gene calls are TRBV7-3 and TRBJ2-3; D is unclear. In germline, CDR1 is SGHTA, CDR2 FQGTGA. Trimming left V 4 bases short and J 3 bases short, with 8 bases between. The CDR3 extends over 13 amino acids.

The V gene is TRBV23-1, the J gene TRBJ2-7; 8 bases map to TRBD2. The DNA end lines up better with TRBJ2-1; the J call may be wrong. Being an ORF, TRBV23-1 has a function that is uncertain. The CDR3 is 18 amino acids. CDR3 in DNA: TGCGCCAGCAGTCAATCAAGTGGCGGGGGGATTTCCTACAATGAGCAGTTCTTC. This gives the protein CASSQSSGGGISYNEQFF.

The CDR3 coding sequence is TGCGCCAGCAGCCAAGACGCTCGACTAGTCACCGGGGAGCTGTTTTTT. The encoded protein is CASSQDARLVTGELFF. The rearrangement joins TRBV4-1 to TRBJ2-2, with D possibly matching TRBD2 (6 bases). There are 16 residues in the CDR3. Germline CDR1 and CDR2: MGHRA and YSYEKL. Trimming pared 0 bases from V and 4 bases from J, leaving 12 bases between.

The chain couples TRBV9 to TRBJ2-7; D is possibly TRBD2 (7 bases). The germline gives CDR1 SGDLS, CDR2 YYNGEE. The CDR3 spans 14 residues. Trimming left V 3 bases short and J 3 bases short, with 13 bases between. The CDR3 loop is CASSGGGLGYEQYF. The CDR3 DNA reads as TGTGCCAGCAGCGGGGGGGGGCTAGGCTACGAGCAGTACTTC.

The chain carries TRBV15 and TRBJ2-1; unclear D gene. Trimming left V 5 bases short and J 0 bases short, with 17 bases between. Germline V gene sequence: CDR1 LNHNV, CDR2 YYDKDF (reference sequence). The CDR3 spans 17 residues. DNA of the CDR3: TGTGCCACCAGCGGCGATCCCCAGAGGAGCTCCTACAATGAGCAGTTCTTC. The encoded protein is CATSGDPQRSSYNEQFF.

This chain links TRBV7-2 with TRBJ2-5; 14 nucleotides match TRBD2. Unmatched junction bases numbered 12, after V lost 5 bases and J lost 7 bases. CDR1 and CDR2 (germline): SGHTA, FQGNSA. The CDR3 loop spans 17 amino acids. The CDR3, as DNA: TGTGCCAGCAGCGCTGGAGGGACTAGCGGGGGCCGGGGGACCCAGTACTTC. Protein product: CASSAGGTSGGRGTQYF.

The chain is built from TRBV19 and TRBJ2-5, with TRBD1 matching 9 bases. Germline lookup yields CDR1 LNHDA and CDR2 SQIVND (reference sequence). The CDR3 consists of 16 residues. Trimming removed 0 bases from V and 3 bases from J; junction bases left unmatched: 5. Here the CDR3 reads CASSIDGTGNEETQYF. DNA of the CDR3: TGTGCCAGTAGTATAGACGGGACAGGGAATGAAGAGACCCAGTACTTC.

Details on this clone: The same CDR3 arises from other DNA sequences in this sample as well. DNA for the CDR3: TGCGCCAGCAGCCCGGGACTAGCGGGAGGGCCAATCCCCACAGATACGCAGTATTTT. Translation gives CASSPGLAGGPIPTDTQYF. V usage is TRBV4-1 and J usage is TRBJ2-3, with TRBD2 identical over 16 bases. CDR3 length: 19 residues. Trimming took 4 bases from V and 2 from J; bases not matched to a gene: 9. Per germline, CDR1 MGHRA and CDR2 YSYEKL.

CDR3 DNA sequence: TGTGCCAGCAGACCCCGGTCCCGGGACAGGAACACCATATATTTT. Translated: CASRPRSRDRNTIYF. This sequence joins TRBV7-2 and TRBJ1-3; the match to TRBD1 covers 8 bases. CDR3 length equals 15 residues. The V segment lost 6 bases and the J segment 7 bases; nucleotides outside the gene matches: 11. Germline V gene sequence: CDR1 SGHTA, CDR2 FQGNSA.